The rows below give T cell receptor beta chains drawn from one sample of a study of shared clonotypes between healthy human individuals. Clones were sequenced by immunoSEQ multiplex PCR, and TCRdb holds only the in-frame ones, with some missing. The sample has 300,000 to 350,000 clones, more than 60% seen once. The specimen was memory CD4+ T cells sorted from blood. The receptors shown here come from a young man in good health. Each CDR3 is given with its conserved first and last residue.

TRBV9 CASSVSGSGNNEQFF
TRBV28 CASRSARAWSDTQYF
TRBV7-2 CASSPNLGTASSTGELFF
TRBV18 CASSPTGQGSSSYEQYF
TRBV5-1 CASSLASIGGYTF
TRBV7-6 CASSPGTGAHQPQHF
TRBV7-6 CASSLGRTGELFF
TRBV28 CASSSIGPGELFF
TRBV14 CASSHRGVGTKNF
TRBV29-1 CSVERAGGHYEQYF
TRBV5-1 CASSLNFGALLSGANVLTF
TRBV10-3 CAISAGQGTSLNSGGAKNIQYF
TRBV15 CATSRPPGEKLFF
TRBV19 CASTPRAHYGYTF
TRBV5-1 CASSFFPGLAGEQFF
TRBV4-1 CASRGRAGDSYNEQFF
TRBV27 CASSFSGIKQYF
TRBV5-1 CASRTGGFTDTQYF
TRBV19 CASSIAGNEQFF
TRBV18 CASSPRAGNEQFF
TRBV7-8 CASRPSGTGTYEQYF
TRBV19 CASSPGLAYGYTF
TRBV6-1 CASSEPRRLTEAFF
TRBV28 CASSVPLTQETQYF
TRBV29-1 CSVVEPQETQYF
TRBV5-1 CASSYLAGETDTQYF
TRBV2 CASHRGLRTGELFF
TRBV18 CASSPSRGLGNYTGPSYNEQFF
TRBV7-8 CASSLRIRDRASYEQYF
TRBV4-3 CASSQDRRFWF
TRBV6-1 CASTQQPNTEAFF
TRBV5-8 CASDRSSGANVLTF
TRBV18 CASSAIGGNTEAFF